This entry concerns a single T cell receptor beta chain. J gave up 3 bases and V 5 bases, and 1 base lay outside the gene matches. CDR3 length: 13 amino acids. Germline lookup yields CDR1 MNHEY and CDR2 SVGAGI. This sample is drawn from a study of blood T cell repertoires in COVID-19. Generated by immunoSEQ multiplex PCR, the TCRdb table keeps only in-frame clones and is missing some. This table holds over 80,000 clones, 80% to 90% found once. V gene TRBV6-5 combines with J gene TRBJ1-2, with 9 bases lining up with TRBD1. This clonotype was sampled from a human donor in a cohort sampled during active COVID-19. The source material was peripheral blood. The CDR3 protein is CASSRTGDYGYTF. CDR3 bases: TGTGCCAGCAGTAGGACAGGGGACTATGGCTACACCTTC.